This T cell receptor beta chain was retrieved from a study of shared clonotypes between healthy human individuals. A single count supports this clone. Its specificity is not known. In the original workflow: Junction-only immunoSEQ data arrived without quality scores, meaning filtering differed. The data were produced by immunoSEQ multiplex PCR, yet TCRdb's version contains in-frame clones alone and is incomplete. V and J calls and clone size are copied from that table; D and trimming were computed from the DNA. The profile shows about 670,000 clones, around 72% of them singletons. General study points: As a rule, naive subsets had a larger estimated richness than memory subsets.

Germline CDR1 is SNHLY and CDR2 is FYNNEI. Trimming at V came to 4 bases and at J to 5 bases, leaving 7 bases not matched to a gene. This CDR3 is 15 amino acids long. Specimen: memory CD4+ T cells sorted from blood. Subset noted: CD45RA-negative fraction. The clonotype was recovered from a woman between 25 and 40 years old in good health. The V and J genes are TRBV2 and TRBJ1-5, with TRBD1 identical over 8 bases. The CDR3 nucleotides read TGTGCCAGCAGTGGACAGGGGACTGCAGATCAGCCCCAGCATTTT. Its protein product is CASSGQGTADQPQHF.